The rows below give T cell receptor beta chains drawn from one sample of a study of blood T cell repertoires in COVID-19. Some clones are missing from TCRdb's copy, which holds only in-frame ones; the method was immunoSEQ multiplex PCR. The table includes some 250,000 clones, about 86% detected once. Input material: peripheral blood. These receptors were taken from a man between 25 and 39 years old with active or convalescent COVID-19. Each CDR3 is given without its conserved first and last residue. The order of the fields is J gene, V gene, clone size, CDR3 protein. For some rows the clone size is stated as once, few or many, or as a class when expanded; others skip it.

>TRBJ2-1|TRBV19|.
ASTGWGTSGGNEQF
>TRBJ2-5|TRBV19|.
ASSPGTGGETQY
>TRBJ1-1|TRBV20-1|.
SASWGQSIEAF
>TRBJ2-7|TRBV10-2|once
ASSGGTAPYEQY
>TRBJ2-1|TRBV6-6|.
ASSYNQAEQF
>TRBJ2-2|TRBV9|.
ASRFSGGTGELF
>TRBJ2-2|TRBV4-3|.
ASSQGRTGAQRGELF
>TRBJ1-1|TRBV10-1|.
ASSEAGQGRTEAF
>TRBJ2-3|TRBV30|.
AWSVDRVRDTQY
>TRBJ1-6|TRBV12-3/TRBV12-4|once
ASRGQTPLH
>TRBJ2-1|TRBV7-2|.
ASSETSGGNNEQF
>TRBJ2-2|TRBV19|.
ASSITDGYTGELF
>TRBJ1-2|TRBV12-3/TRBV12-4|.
ASGYRRVYGYT
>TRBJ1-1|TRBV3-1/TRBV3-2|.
ASSLGVRDTEAF
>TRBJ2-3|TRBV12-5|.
ASGHRGTTSTDTQY
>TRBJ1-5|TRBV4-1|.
ASSPLGYSNQPQH
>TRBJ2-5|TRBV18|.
ASSPGTSILETQY
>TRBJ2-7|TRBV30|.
AWSRQYEQY
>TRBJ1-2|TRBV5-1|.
ASSTAGGGYT
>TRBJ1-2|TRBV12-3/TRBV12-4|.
ASSPAERGGYT
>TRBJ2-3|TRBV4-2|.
ASSPTSGTQY
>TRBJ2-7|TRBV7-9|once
ASSLDRANEQY
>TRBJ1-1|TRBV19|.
ASSKRTGAYTEAF
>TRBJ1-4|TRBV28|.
ASSFGGQGNEKLF
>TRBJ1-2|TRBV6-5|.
ASSYSSTPSYGYT
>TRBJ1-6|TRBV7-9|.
ASSLRDSSYNSPLH
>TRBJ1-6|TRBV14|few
ASSQGTGVLGSPLH
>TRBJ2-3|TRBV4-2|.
ASSLSGGAGVTDTQY
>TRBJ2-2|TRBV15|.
ATSRVATSGGGELF
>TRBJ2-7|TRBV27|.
ASSSDLFRTGVKPEQY
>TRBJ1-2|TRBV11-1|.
ASSPDGNYGYT
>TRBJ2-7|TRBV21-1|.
ASSKGERTPYEQY
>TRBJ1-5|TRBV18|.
ASSRSGQSNQPQH
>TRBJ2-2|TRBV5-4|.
ASSLISGELF
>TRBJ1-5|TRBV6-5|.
ASRREGTSNQPQH
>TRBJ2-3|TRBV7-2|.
ASSFSAGGSTDTQY
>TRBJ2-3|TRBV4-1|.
ASSQGDSTDTQY
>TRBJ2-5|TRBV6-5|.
ASSRGGRPWETQY
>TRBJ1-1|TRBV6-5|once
ASSYVSQDTEAF
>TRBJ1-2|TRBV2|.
ASSEQRDRGFHGYT
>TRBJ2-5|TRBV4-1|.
ASSPPGLAGQEY
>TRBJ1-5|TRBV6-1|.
ASSDPTLGLYSNQPQH
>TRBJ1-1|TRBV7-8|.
ASRKVGGADTEAF
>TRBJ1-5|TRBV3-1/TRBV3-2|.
ASSQGTGRYSNQPQH